This entry lists 10 T cell receptor beta chains sequenced from one sample in a study of T cells in localized non-small cell lung cancer. The method was immunoSEQ multiplex PCR; TCRdb's version includes in-frame clones alone and lacks a portion of them. The sample holds some 49,000 clones, 81% seen once. Material: peripheral blood mononuclear cells, obtained before any cancer treatment. These receptor sequences come from a man aged 40-75 years with stage III lung adenocarcinoma.

The chain combines TRBV15 with TRBJ2-2, with 9 bases fitting TRBD1. The junction had 8 bases not matched to a gene; V was cut back by 7 bases and J by 5 bases. The germline CDR1 and CDR2 sequences are LNHNV and YYDKDF (reference sequence). The CDR3 contains 15 residues. The CDR3 DNA reads TGTGCCACCAAAACCGGGACAGGGTCAACCGGGGAGCTGTTTTTT. This sequence encodes CATKTGTGSTGELFF.

Comments on this clone: The junction departs from the called germline gene at one end, perhaps through a read error. The rearrangement uses TRBV27 and TRBJ2-5; 7 bases line up with TRBD1. Germline CDR1 MNHEY, CDR2 SMNVEV (reference sequence). The CDR3 has 14 amino acids. Written as DNA, the CDR3 is TGTGCCGGCAGTGAACGACAGGGATCAGAGACCCAGTACTTC. It yields the protein CAGSERQGSETQYF.

The rearrangement uses TRBV2 and TRBJ2-1; D tentatively fits TRBD1 or TRBD2 (5 bases each). This CDR3 has 14 residues. Germline V CDR1 and CDR2: SNHLY, FYNNEI. V lost 6 bases to trimming and J lost 7 bases, with 16 bases between them. CDR3: CASSADIASNEQFF. In DNA form, the CDR3 reads TGTGCCAGCAGCGCGGACATAGCGTCAAATGAGCAGTTCTTC. Full variable domain (rest looked up from reference TRBV2 and TRBJ2-1): EPEVTQTPSHQVTQMGQEVILRCVPISNHLYFYWYRQILGQKVEFLVSFYNNEISEKSEIFDDQFSVERPDGSNFTLKIRSTKLEDSAMYFCASSADIASNEQFFGPGTRLTVL.

The sample holds one count of this clone. The genes are TRBV7-2 and TRBJ2-1; TRBD1 is a possible D gene (6 bases). The V end lost 5 bases, the J end lost 1 base, and 15 bases lay between the germline ends. CDR3 length: 16 amino acids. The germline V gene encodes CDR1 SGHTA and CDR2 FQGNSA. The CDR3 DNA reads as TGTGCCAGCAGCAGAGACAGGCCGGGTTCCTACAATGAGCAGTTCTTC. This gives the protein CASSRDRPGSYNEQFF.

The chain employs TRBV6-6 and TRBJ2-7; D perhaps matches TRBD1 (6 bases). Germline V CDR1 and CDR2: MNHNY, SVGAGI (reference sequence). CDR3 length: 14 amino acids. V was shortened by 2 bases and J by 0 bases, with 8 bases between the two germline ends. The CDR3 here is CASSYGTISYEQYF. The CDR3 DNA follows: TGTGCCAGCAGTTACGGGACAATCTCCTACGAGCAGTACTTC.

CDR3 coding DNA: TGTGCCAGCAGCAACCCGGGACAGGGGGCGAAGCAGTACTTC. As protein: CASSNPGQGAKQYF. The rearrangement links TRBV11-3 to TRBJ2-7, with TRBD1 identical over 12 bases. CDR1 is SGHNT, CDR2 YENEEA, per germline. This CDR3 comprises 14 residues. Trimming cost V 5 bases and J 8 bases; bases outside gene matches: 7.

This rearrangement joins TRBV27 to TRBJ2-7; 9 bases align to TRBD1. Per germline, CDR1 MNHEY and CDR2 SMNVEV (reference sequence). Unmatched junction bases numbered 10, after V lost 4 bases and J lost 6 bases. The CDR3 contains 15 residues. The CDR3 region is CASSSPMGQGTEQYF. The CDR3 nucleotides read TGTGCCAGCAGTTCGCCTATGGGACAGGGAACCGAGCAGTACTTC.

The chain joins TRBV7-3 to TRBJ1-1, with D uncertain. Trimming cost V 4 bases and J 1 base, with 13 bases left between them. Germline V lookup: CDR1 SGHTA, CDR2 FQGTGA. The CDR3 has 15 residues. CDR3: CASSYSGNPNTEAFF. The CDR3 region has the DNA TGTGCCAGCAGCTATTCGGGAAACCCGAACACTGAAGCTTTCTTT.

This rearrangement joins TRBV7-2 to TRBJ2-1; 11 bases are shared with TRBD2. Germline-derived CDR1 and CDR2 are SGHTA and FQGNSA. The CDR3 has 15 residues. Unmatched junction bases numbered 5, after V lost 7 bases and J lost 3 bases. The CDR3 loop is CASMPGLAGYNEQFF. The CDR3 nucleotides read TGTGCCAGCATGCCCGGACTAGCGGGCTACAATGAGCAGTTCTTC.

V is TRBV5-6 and J is TRBJ2-1; D gene uncertain. Looked up from germline, CDR1 is SGHDT and CDR2 is YYEEEE. V gave up 5 bases and J gave up 9 bases, with 12 bases separating them. The CDR3 runs 12 residues. As DNA, the CDR3 is TGTGCCAGCAGTGCTAGTCCCGCTGAGCAGTTCTTC. Protein: CASSASPAEQFF.